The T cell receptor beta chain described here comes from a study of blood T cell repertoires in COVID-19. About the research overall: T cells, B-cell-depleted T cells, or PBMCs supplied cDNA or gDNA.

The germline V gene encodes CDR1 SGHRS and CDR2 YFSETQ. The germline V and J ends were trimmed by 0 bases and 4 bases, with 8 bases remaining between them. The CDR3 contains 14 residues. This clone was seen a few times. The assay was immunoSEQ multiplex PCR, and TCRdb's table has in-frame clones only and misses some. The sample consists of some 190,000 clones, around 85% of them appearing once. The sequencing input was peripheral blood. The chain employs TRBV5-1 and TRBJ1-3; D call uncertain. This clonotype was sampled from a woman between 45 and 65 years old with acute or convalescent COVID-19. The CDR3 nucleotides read TGCGCCAGCAGCTTGGAGGCCAGGGGAAACACCATATATTTT. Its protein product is CASSLEARGNTIYF.